Sequencing of this T cell receptor (beta chain) was carried out in a study of blood T cell repertoires in COVID-19. Study-level information: COVID-19 samples from acute and convalescent phases originated in the United States, Italy and Spain. Sample material is recorded as cDNA or gDNA derived from T cells, B-cell-depleted T cells, or PBMCs.

This CDR3 has 15 residues. Germline loops: CDR1 SGHTA, CDR2 FQGTGA. V was clipped by 6 bases and J by 3 bases, with 17 bases between them. In the authors' workflow: Reference gene primer amplification yielded estimated nucleated cell counts. The table came from immunoSEQ multiplex PCR; TCRdb's copy has only in-frame clones and leaves some out. V and J calls plus clone size are reproduced from that table; the DNA served to infer D and trimming. In the table there are 150,000 to 200,000 clones, roughly three quarters of which are singletons. The rearrangement uses TRBV7-3 and TRBJ1-1; tentatively, D is TRBD1 (6 bases). Sample: peripheral blood. This sequence was found in a woman aged 50 to 65 with active or convalescent COVID-19. The CDR3 sequence is CASSLQGGRHTEAFF. In DNA, the CDR3 is TGTGCCAGCAGTCTACAGGGAGGGCGGCACACTGAAGCTTTCTTT.